This entry lists 28 T cell receptor beta chains sequenced from one sample in a study of T cells expressing NK-cell markers. TCRdb reanalyzed the 5' RACE reads and collapses them to one entry per CDR3 protein, without DNA. Reported are 250,000 to 300,000 distinct CDR3 sequences; the ten largest clones contain under 0.5%. Sequenced: blood T cells: a sorted CD56 or NKG2C T cell subset, CD4+ or CD8+ T cells, or bulk PBMC T cells (not recorded which). The source of these receptors is a man between 18 and 29 years old in good health.

The chain combines TRBV5-1 with TRBJ1-1; without DNA, the TCRdb call of TRBD1 cannot be checked. The CDR3 is made up of 15 amino acids. Germline values: CDR1 SGHRS, CDR2 YFSETQ. The CDR3 reads CASSFDRKTGAEAFF.

The chain combines TRBV12-3 or TRBV12-4 with TRBJ2-1; TCRdb lists TRBD1, though no DNA is available to test this call. This CDR3 has 13 amino acids. The CDR3 loop is CASRGQGIGEQFF.

V and J are TRBV24-1 and TRBJ2-3; TCRdb's D call of TRBD2 is untestable without DNA. From germline, CDR1 is KGHDR and CDR2 SFDVKD. The CDR3 is made up of 19 amino acids. The chain's CDR3 is CATSDSRGLAGEMIDTQYF.

The V and J genes are TRBV6-2 or TRBV6-3 and TRBJ1-5. The CDR3 has 16 amino acids. From germline, CDR1 is MNHEY and CDR2 SVGEGT. This chain's CDR3 is CASSFDHGYSNQPQHF.

The J gene is TRBJ2-1, the V gene TRBV5-4. Germline V gene sequence: CDR1 SGHNT, CDR2 YYREEE (reference sequence). There are 15 residues in the CDR3. CDR3 loop: CASSFDASSYNEQFF.

The chain uses TRBV20-1 and TRBJ2-1; the D call from TCRdb, TRBD2, cannot be confirmed without DNA. Germline CDR1 DFQATT, CDR2 SNEGSKA (reference sequence). This CDR3 comprises 17 residues. The CDR3 loop reads CSAMGASGEFSGHEQFF.

The rearrangement links TRBV12-3 or TRBV12-4 to TRBJ1-5. The CDR3 totals 16 residues. The CDR3 is CASSFAGSVSNQPQHF.

The rearrangement uses TRBV3-1 and TRBJ2-3; TCRdb reports TRBD2, a call that lacks DNA to check it against. The germline V gene encodes CDR1 LGHDT and CDR2 YNNKEL (reference sequence). CDR3 length equals 18 residues. CDR3 residues: CASSPFLRTSGDTDTQYF.

The chain is built from TRBV10-3 and TRBJ2-5; TCRdb's assignment of TRBD2 cannot be checked, as there is no DNA. CDR1 and CDR2 (germline): ENHRY, SYGVKD. This CDR3 has 14 residues. The CDR3 region is CATNRASGSETQYF.

This sequence joins TRBV12-3 or TRBV12-4 and TRBJ2-2. This CDR3 has 13 residues. CDR3 protein: CASSFLETGELFF.

This chain uses TRBV7-1 with TRBJ2-2; there is no DNA to check the TCRdb D call of TRBD2. TRBV7-1 is an ORF, with its function uncertain. This CDR3 comprises 22 residues. The CDR3 is CASSSGLAGLFTPSSNTGELFF.

This chain uses TRBV19 with TRBJ2-2; the TRBD1 assignment by TCRdb is unverifiable without DNA. CDR1 is LNHDA, CDR2 SQIVND, per germline (reference sequence). The length of the CDR3 is 15 residues. The CDR3: CAIQGGGTNTGELFF.

The gene calls are TRBV18 and TRBJ2-7; TCRdb returns TRBD2, unconfirmable since there is no DNA. The V gene's germline CDR1 is KGHSH and CDR2 LQKENI. The CDR3 runs 16 residues. CDR3 amino acids: CASSPTSGSYSYEQYF.

V is TRBV10-3 and J is TRBJ2-3; TCRdb designates TRBD1, a call that cannot be tested without DNA. The germline V gene encodes CDR1 ENHRY and CDR2 SYGVKD. The CDR3 sequence is 13 residues long. The CDR3 protein is CAISGGPGEDLYF.

The chain carries TRBV4-3 and TRBJ2-1; TCRdb's D call of TRBD2 is untestable without DNA. CDR3 length equals 14 residues. Germline V gene sequence: CDR1 LGHNA, CDR2 YSLEER. This CDR3 reads CASSRGLGFNEQFF.

The rearrangement uses TRBV5-1 and TRBJ2-1; the D gene TCRdb calls, TRBD2, cannot be checked with no DNA. The germline V gene encodes CDR1 SGHRS and CDR2 YFSETQ. The CDR3 is 15 amino acids. This CDR3 reads CASSLESGSYNEQFF.

The chain uses TRBV29-1 and TRBJ2-3; TCRdb names TRBD2, which stays unverified in the absence of DNA. CDR3 size: 15 residues. Germline V lookup: CDR1 SQVTM, CDR2 ANQGSEA. CDR3 loop: CSAGGRGSRTDTQYF.

This chain links TRBV4-2 with TRBJ2-2. This CDR3 is 14 amino acids long. The germline gives CDR1 LGHNA, CDR2 YNFKEQ. The CDR3 reads CASSQIGVNGELFF.

The J gene is TRBJ2-5, the V gene TRBV27; without DNA, the TCRdb call of TRBD1 cannot be checked. This CDR3 region has 14 residues. The germline gives CDR1 MNHEY, CDR2 SMNVEV (reference sequence). CDR3 residues: CASSLTGRLETQYF.

V and J are TRBV5-1 and TRBJ2-1; TCRdb returns TRBD2, unconfirmable since there is no DNA. The germline V gene has CDR1 SGHRS and CDR2 YFSETQ. The CDR3 has 13 residues. The CDR3 protein is CASSLGAGDEQFF. Based on the CDR3 plus reference TRBV5-1 and TRBJ2-1, the full variable domain is KAGVTQTPRYLIKTRGQQVTLSCSPISGHRSVSWYQQTPGQGLQFLFEYFSETQRNKGNFPGRFSGRQFSNSRSEMNVSTLELGDSALYLCASSLGAGDEQFFGPGTRLTVL.

The chain is built from TRBV20-1 and TRBJ2-5; TCRdb picks TRBD1, but there is no DNA to check that call. Germline V gene lookup returns CDR1 DFQATT and CDR2 SNEGSKA (reference sequence). CDR3 length: 15 amino acids. CDR3 amino acids: CSATHPTGRRETQYF.

The rearrangement joins TRBV10-1 to TRBJ2-4; TCRdb calls TRBD2, which cannot be checked without DNA. CDR3 size: 20 residues. Germline CDR1 is WNHNN and CDR2 is SYGVQD (reference sequence). CDR3 loop: CASSESIWEGRNLAKNIQYF.

The chain carries TRBV5-1 and TRBJ1-3. CDR1 SGHRS and CDR2 YFSETQ come from the germline V gene. CDR3 length equals 14 residues. CDR3: CASSLGDPGNTIYF.

The CDR3 spells CASRTIRGGTYNEQFF. The J gene is TRBJ2-1, the V gene TRBV5-1; the D gene TCRdb calls, TRBD1, cannot be checked with no DNA. There are 16 residues in the CDR3. CDR1 is SGHRS, CDR2 YFSETQ, per germline.

This rearrangement joins TRBV24-1 to TRBJ2-1; the TCRdb D gene call, TRBD2, has no DNA to confirm it. This CDR3 has 15 amino acids. Germline values: CDR1 KGHDR, CDR2 SFDVKD. The CDR3 is CATSEPTSVHGDQFF.

The chain employs TRBV24-1 and TRBJ2-1; the D gene TCRdb calls, TRBD2, cannot be checked with no DNA. Germline V gene data show CDR1 as KGHDR and CDR2 as SFDVKD. CDR3 length equals 16 residues. Here the CDR3 reads CATSETSGKVRNEQFF.

This chain uses TRBV20-1 with TRBJ1-5; the D call from TCRdb, TRBD1, cannot be confirmed without DNA. Looked up from germline, CDR1 is DFQATT and CDR2 is SNEGSKA (reference sequence). The CDR3 consists of 16 residues. CDR3 amino acids: CSARRTPGQGNQPQHF.

The CDR3 region is CASSLRQGGAEQFF. The chain combines TRBV7-3 with TRBJ2-1; TCRdb designates TRBD1, a call that cannot be tested without DNA. This CDR3 has 14 amino acids. Germline V gene sequence: CDR1 SGHTA, CDR2 FQGTGA.